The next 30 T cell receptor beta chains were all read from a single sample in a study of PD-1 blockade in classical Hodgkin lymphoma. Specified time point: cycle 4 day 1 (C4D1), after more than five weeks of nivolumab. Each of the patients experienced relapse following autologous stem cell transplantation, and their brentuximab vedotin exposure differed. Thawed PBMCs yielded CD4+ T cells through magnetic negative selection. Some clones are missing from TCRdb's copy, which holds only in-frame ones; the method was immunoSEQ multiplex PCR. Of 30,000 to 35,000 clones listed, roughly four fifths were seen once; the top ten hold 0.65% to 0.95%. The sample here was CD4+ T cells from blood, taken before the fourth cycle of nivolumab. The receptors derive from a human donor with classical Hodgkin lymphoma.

The CDR3 DNA is TGTGCCAGTAGTAGGGGGACAGAGCTGGATACGCAGTATTTT. The encoded protein is CASSRGTELDTQYF. This sequence joins TRBV19 and TRBJ2-3; 7 bases are shared with TRBD1. After removal of 4 bases from V and 6 bases from J, the junction contained 7 bases not matched to a gene. The CDR3 runs 14 residues. Germline CDR1 LNHDA, CDR2 SQIVND (reference sequence).

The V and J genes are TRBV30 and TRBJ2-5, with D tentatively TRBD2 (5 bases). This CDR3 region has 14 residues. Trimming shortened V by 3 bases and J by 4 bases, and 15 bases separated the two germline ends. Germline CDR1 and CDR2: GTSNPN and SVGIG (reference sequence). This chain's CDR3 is CAWSPGFGGETQYF. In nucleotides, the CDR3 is TGTGCCTGGAGCCCGGGATTCGGAGGAGAGACCCAGTACTTC.

The CDR3 nucleotides are TGTGCCAGCAGTTACCGATTGAACACTGAAGCTTTCTTT. Amino acids: CASSYRLNTEAFF. The gene calls are TRBV27 and TRBJ1-1; D call uncertain. Looked up from germline, CDR1 is MNHEY and CDR2 is SMNVEV (reference sequence). V was pared by 4 bases and J by 0 bases, with 6 bases between. The CDR3 has 13 residues.

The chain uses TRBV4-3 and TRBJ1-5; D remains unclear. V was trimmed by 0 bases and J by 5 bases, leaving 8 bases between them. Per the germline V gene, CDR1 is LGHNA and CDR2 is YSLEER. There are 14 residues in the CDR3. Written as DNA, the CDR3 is TGCGCCAGCAGCCAAGATTCGGGCTATCAGCCCCAGCATTTT. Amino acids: CASSQDSGYQPQHF.

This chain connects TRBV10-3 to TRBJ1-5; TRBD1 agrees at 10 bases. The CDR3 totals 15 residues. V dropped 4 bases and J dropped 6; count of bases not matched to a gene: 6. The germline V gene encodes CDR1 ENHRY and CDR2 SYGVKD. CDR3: CAISAGDRGVQPQHF. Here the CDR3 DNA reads TGTGCCATCAGTGCCGGGGACAGGGGAGTTCAGCCCCAGCATTTT.

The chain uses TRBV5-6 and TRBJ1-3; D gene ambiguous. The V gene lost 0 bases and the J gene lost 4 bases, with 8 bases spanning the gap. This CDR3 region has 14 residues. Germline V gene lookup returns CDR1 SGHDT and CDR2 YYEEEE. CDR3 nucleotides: TGTGCCAGCAGCTTGGTGGCCGGCGGAAACACCATATATTTT. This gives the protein CASSLVAGGNTIYF.

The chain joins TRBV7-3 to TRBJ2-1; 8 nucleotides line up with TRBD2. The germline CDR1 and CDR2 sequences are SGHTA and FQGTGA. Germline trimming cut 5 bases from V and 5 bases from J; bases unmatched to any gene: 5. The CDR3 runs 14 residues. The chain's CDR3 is CASSLGGANNEQFF. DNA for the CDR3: TGTGCCAGCAGCCTCGGGGGGGCCAACAATGAGCAGTTCTTC.

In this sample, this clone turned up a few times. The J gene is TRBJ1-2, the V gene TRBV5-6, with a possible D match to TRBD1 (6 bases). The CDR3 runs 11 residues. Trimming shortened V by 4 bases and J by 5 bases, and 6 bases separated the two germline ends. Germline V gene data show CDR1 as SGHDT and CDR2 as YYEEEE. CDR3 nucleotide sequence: TGTGCCAGCAGCCAGGGGTATGGCTACACCTTC. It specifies CASSQGYGYTF.

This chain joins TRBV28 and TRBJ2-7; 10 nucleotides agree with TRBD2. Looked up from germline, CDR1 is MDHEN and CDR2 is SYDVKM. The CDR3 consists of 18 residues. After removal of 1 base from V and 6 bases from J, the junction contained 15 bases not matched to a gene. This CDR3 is CASSLSLAGRIPFTEQYF. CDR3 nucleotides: TGTGCCAGCAGTTTATCACTAGCGGGGAGGATTCCCTTCACCGAGCAGTACTTC.

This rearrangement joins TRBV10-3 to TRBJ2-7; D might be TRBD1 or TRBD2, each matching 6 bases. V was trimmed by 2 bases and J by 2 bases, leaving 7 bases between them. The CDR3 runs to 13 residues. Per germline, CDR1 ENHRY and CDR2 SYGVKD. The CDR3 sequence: CAISERGPYEQYF. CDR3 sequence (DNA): TGTGCCATCAGTGAGCGGGGGCCCTACGAGCAGTACTTC.

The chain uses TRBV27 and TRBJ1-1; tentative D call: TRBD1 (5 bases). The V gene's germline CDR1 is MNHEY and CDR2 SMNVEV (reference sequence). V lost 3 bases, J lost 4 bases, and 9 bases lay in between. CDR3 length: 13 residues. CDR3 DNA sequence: TGTGCCAGCAGTTTCCAGGGTGGCACTGAAGCTTTCTTT. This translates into CASSFQGGTEAFF.

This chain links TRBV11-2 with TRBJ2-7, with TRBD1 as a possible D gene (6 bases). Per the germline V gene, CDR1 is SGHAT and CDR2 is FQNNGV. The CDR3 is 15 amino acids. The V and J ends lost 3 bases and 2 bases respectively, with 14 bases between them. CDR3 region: CASSFKGHLAYEQYF. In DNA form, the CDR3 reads TGTGCCAGCAGCTTTAAGGGACACCTCGCCTACGAGCAGTACTTC. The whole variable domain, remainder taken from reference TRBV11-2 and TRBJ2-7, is EAGVAQSPRYKIIEKRQSVAFWCNPISGHATLYWYQQILGQGPKLLIQFQNNGVVDDSQLPKDRFSAERLKGVDSTLKIQPAKLEDSAVYLCASSFKGHLAYEQYFGPGTRLTVT.

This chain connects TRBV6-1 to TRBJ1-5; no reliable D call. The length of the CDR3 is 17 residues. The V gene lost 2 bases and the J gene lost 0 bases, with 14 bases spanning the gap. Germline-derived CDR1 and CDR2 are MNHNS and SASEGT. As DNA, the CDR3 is TGTGCCAGCAGTGAACCCCCCGGGTGGCATAGCAATCAGCCCCAGCATTTT. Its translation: CASSEPPGWHSNQPQHF.

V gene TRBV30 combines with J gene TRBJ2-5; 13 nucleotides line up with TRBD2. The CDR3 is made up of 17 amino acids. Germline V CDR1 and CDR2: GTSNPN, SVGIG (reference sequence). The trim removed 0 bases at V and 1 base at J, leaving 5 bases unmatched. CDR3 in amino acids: CAWSVLRTSGGQETQYF. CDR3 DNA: TGTGCCTGGAGTGTACTGAGGACTAGCGGGGGCCAAGAGACCCAGTACTTC.

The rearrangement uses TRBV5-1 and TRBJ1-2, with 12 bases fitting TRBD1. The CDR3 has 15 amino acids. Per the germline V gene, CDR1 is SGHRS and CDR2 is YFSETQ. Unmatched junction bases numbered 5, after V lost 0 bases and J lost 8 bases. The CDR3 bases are TGCGCCAGCAGCTTGGACGGGACAGGGGGCTGGGGCTACACCTTC. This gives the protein CASSLDGTGGWGYTF.

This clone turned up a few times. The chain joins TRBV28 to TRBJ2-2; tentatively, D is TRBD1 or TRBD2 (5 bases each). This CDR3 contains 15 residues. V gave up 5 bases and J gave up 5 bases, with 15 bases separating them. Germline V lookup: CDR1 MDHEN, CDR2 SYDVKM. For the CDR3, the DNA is TGTGCCAGCAGTATTCGGGGCGTACTTACCGGGGAGCTGTTTTTT. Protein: CASSIRGVLTGELFF. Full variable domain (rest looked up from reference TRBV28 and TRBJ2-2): DVKVTQSSRYLVKRTGEKVFLECVQDMDHENMFWYRQDPGLGLRLIYFSYDVKMKEKGDIPEGYSVSREKKERFSLILESASTNQTSMYLCASSIRGVLTGELFFGEGSRLTVL.

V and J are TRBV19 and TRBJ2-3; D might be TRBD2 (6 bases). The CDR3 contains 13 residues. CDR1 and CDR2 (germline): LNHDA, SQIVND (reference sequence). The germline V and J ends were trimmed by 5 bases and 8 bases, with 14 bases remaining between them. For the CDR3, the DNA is TGTGCCAGTAGTTGGACGCACGGGAGTACGCAGTATTTT. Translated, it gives CASSWTHGSTQYF.

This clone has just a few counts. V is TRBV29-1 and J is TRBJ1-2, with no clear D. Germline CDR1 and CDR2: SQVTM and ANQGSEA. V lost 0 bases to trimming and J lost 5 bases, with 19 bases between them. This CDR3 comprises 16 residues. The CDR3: CSVEDLSETGRYGYTF. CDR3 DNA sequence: TGCAGCGTTGAAGATCTATCGGAGACGGGAAGGTATGGCTACACCTTC.

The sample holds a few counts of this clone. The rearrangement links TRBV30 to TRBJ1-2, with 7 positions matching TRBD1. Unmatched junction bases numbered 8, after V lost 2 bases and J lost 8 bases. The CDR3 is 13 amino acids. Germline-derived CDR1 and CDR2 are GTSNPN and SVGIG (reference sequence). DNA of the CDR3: TGTGCCTGGAGTCCTGGGGCAGGGGGAGGCTACACCTTC. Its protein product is CAWSPGAGGGYTF.

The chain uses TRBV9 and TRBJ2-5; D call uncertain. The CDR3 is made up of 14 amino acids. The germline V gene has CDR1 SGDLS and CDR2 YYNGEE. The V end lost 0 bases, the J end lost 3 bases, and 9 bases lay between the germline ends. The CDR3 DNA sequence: TGTGCCAGCAGCGTAGGTTCGCCCAAAGAGACCCAGTACTTC. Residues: CASSVGSPKETQYF.

The CDR3 loop reads CASSTGTVNTGELFF. In DNA form, the CDR3 reads TGTGCCAGCAGCACCGGGACGGTGAACACCGGGGAGCTGTTTTTT. The chain couples TRBV7-9 to TRBJ2-2; either TRBD1 or TRBD2 may supply D (5 bases each). The germline V gene encodes CDR1 SEHNR and CDR2 FQNEAQ (reference sequence). V lost 5 bases and J 1 base, leaving 11 bases between the germline ends. The CDR3 spans 15 residues.

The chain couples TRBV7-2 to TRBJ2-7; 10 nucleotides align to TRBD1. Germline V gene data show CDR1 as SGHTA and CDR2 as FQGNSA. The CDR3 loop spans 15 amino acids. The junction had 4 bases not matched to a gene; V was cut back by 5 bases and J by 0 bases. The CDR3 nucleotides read TGTGCCAGCAGCACGGGACAGGGGAGCTCCTACGAGCAGTACTTC. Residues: CASSTGQGSSYEQYF. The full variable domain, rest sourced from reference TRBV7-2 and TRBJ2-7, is GAGVSQSPSNKVTEKGKDVELRCDPISGHTALYWYRQSLGQGLEFLIYFQGNSAPDKSGLPSDRFSAERTGGSVSTLTIQRTQQEDSAVYLCASSTGQGSSYEQYFGPGTRLTVT.

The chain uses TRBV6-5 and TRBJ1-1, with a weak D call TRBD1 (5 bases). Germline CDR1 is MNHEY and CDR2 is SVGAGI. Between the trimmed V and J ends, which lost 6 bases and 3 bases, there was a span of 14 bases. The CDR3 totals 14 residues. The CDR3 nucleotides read TGTGCCAGCAGACCCCGGGGGTGGGACACTGAAGCTTTCTTT. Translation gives CASRPRGWDTEAFF.

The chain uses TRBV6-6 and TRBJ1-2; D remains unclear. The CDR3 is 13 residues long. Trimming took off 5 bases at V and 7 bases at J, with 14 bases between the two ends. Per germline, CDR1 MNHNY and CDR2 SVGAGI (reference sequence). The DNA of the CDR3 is TGTGCCAGCAGTAAGGAGCGATGGGGTGGCTACACCTTC. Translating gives CASSKERWGGYTF.

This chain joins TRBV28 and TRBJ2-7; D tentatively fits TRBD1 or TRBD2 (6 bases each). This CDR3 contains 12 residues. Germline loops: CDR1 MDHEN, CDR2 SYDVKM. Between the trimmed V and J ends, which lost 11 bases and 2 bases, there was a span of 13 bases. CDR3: CAVGGPPYEQYF. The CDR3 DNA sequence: TGTGCCGTTGGGGGGCCCCCCTACGAGCAGTACTTC.

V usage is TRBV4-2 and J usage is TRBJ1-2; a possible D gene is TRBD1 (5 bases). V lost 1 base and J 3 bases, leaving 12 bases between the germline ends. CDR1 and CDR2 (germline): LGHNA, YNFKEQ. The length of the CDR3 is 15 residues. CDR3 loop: CASSQVQGTDYGYTF. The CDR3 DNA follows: TGTGCCAGCAGCCAAGTTCAGGGAACCGACTATGGCTACACCTTC.

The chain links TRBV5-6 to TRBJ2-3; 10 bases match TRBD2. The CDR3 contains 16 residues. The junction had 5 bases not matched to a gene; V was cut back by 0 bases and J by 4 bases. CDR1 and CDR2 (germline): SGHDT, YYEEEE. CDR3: CASSLEQRGGPDTQYF. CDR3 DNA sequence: TGTGCCAGCAGCTTGGAGCAGCGGGGGGGCCCAGATACGCAGTATTTT.

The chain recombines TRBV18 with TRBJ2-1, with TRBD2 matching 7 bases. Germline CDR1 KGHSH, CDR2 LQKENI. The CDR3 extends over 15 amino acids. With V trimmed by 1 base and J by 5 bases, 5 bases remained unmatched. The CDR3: CASSPLGAGDNEQFF. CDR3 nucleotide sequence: TGTGCCAGCTCACCACTCGGGGCGGGGGACAATGAGCAGTTCTTC.

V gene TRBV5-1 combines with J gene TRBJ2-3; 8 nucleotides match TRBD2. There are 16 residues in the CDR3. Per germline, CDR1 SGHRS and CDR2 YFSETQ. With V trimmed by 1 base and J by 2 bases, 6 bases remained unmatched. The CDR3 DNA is TGCGCCAGCAGCTTGAGCGTTAGCGGGGTCACAGATACGCAGTATTTT. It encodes CASSLSVSGVTDTQYF.

The CDR3 nucleotides read TGTGCCAGCAGCTTCAGCGGGGGGGCGGTGGATACGCAGTATTTT. Its translation is CASSFSGGAVDTQYF. The rearrangement uses TRBV7-9 and TRBJ2-3; 10 nucleotides agree with TRBD2. CDR3 length: 15 amino acids. The V and J ends lost 3 bases and 6 bases, in that order; junction bases with no gene match: 6. Looked up from germline, CDR1 is SEHNR and CDR2 is FQNEAQ (reference sequence).